Listed below are T cell receptor beta chains from one sample, sequenced in a study of cytomegalovirus exposure and HLA in healthy donors. Sequencing used immunoSEQ multiplex PCR; TCRdb keeps in-frame clones, though not all of them. The sample contains 150,000 to 200,000 clones, over 70% of which appear only once. Sequences were obtained from PBMCs. The receptors originated from a woman in her thirties or forties in good health and CMV-seronegative. CDR3s include the opening cysteine and the closing phenylalanine or tryptophan. D genes are given only for firm matches.

j_gene	d_gene	v_gene	CDR3aa
TRBJ1-4	.	TRBV6-1	CASTGRTFNEKLFF
TRBJ2-5	.	TRBV7-9	CASSPQGLETQYF
TRBJ2-7	.	TRBV7-2	CASSLEGAYEQYF
TRBJ2-5	.	TRBV6-1	CASSEAGGNQETQYF
TRBJ1-5	TRBD1	TRBV28	CASRDRGGNQPQHF
TRBJ2-1	.	TRBV29-1	CSVEPQGSSYNEQFF
TRBJ2-5	TRBD2	TRBV5-6	CASSPGPSGDLGAQYF
TRBJ2-1	.	TRBV5-1	CASSYREGNEQFF
TRBJ1-3	.	TRBV2	CATALGSRSGNTIYF
TRBJ2-5	.	TRBV10-3	CAISESGPGDETQYF
TRBJ2-5	.	TRBV6-5	CASSYLATQETQYF
TRBJ2-7	TRBD2	TRBV5-6	CASSLAGGPYEQYF
TRBJ1-5	TRBD1	TRBV11-2	CASSSLRVWFRGLMPQHF
TRBJ2-7	.	TRBV28	CASSLRYEQYF
TRBJ1-6	.	TRBV27	CASRSPGVSPLHF
TRBJ1-5	.	TRBV7-2	CASSLGQAGVKHF
TRBJ1-1	TRBD1	TRBV15	CATSTTVNRGPELAFF
TRBJ2-2	TRBD2	TRBV6-6	CASSPSTSGGPGELFF
TRBJ1-3	TRBD1	TRBV5-4	CASSLGQGIGAAIYF
TRBJ2-3	TRBD2	TRBV9	CASSTRTSRDTQYF
TRBJ1-2	TRBD1	TRBV5-1	CASSLGQGKDGYTF
TRBJ2-5	TRBD2	TRBV7-3	CASSSRGGETQYF
TRBJ1-4	.	TRBV5-1	CASSPSSHNFATNEKLFF
TRBJ1-4	.	TRBV2	CASSVLGQSFEKLFF
TRBJ2-7	.	TRBV4-1	CASSQEPVVYEQYF
TRBJ1-5	.	TRBV6-4	CASSDRVEGTSADQPQHF